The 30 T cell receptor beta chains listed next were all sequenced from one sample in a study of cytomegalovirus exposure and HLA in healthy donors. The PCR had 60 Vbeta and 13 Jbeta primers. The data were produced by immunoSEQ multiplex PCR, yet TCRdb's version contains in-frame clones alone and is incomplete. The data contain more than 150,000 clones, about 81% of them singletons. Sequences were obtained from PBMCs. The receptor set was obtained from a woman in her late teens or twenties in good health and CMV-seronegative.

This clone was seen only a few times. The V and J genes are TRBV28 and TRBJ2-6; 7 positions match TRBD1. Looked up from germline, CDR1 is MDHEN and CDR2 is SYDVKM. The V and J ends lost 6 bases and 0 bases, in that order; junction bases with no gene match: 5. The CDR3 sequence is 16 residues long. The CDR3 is CASSGQDFSGANVLTF. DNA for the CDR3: TGTGCCAGCAGCGGACAGGATTTCTCTGGGGCCAACGTCCTGACTTTC. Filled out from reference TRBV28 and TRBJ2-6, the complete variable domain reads DVKVTQSSRYLVKRTGEKVFLECVQDMDHENMFWYRQDPGLGLRLIYFSYDVKMKEKGDIPEGYSVSREKKERFSLILESASTNQTSMYLCASSGQDFSGANVLTFGAGSRLTVL.

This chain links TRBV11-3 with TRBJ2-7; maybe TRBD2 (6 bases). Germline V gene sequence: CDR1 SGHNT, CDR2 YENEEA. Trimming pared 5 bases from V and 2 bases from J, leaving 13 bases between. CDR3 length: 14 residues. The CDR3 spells CASSHSGDPYEQYF. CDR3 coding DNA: TGTGCCAGCAGCCATAGCGGAGACCCCTACGAGCAGTACTTC.

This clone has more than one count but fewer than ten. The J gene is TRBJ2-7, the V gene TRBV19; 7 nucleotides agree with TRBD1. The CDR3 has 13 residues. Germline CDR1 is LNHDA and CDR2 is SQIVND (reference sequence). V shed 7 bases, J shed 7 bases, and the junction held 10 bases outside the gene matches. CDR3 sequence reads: CASTDKGAGEQYF. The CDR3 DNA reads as TGTGCCAGTACCGACAAGGGGGCAGGGGAGCAGTACTTC.

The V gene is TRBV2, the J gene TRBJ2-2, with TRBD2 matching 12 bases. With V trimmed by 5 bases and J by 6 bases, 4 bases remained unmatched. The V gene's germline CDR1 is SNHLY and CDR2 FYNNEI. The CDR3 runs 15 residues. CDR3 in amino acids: CASSWTSGVAGELFF. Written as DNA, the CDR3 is TGTGCCAGCAGTTGGACTAGCGGGGTTGCCGGGGAGCTGTTTTTT.

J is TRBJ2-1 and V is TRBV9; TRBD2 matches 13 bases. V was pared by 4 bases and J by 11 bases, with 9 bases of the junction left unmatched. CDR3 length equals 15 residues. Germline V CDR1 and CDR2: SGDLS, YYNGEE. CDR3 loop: CASSPGTSGAVQQFF. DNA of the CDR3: TGTGCCAGCAGCCCCGGGACTAGCGGGGCAGTCCAGCAGTTCTTC.

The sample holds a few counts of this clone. CDR3 loop: CASSYSDRGNTEAFF. CDR3 coding DNA: TGTGCCAGCAGTTACTCAGACAGGGGGAACACTGAAGCTTTCTTT. This chain links TRBV6-5 with TRBJ1-1; TRBD1 matches at 8 bases. V dropped 0 bases and J dropped 1; count of bases not matched to a gene: 1. This CDR3 is 15 amino acids long. CDR1 MNHEY and CDR2 SVGAGI come from the germline V gene.

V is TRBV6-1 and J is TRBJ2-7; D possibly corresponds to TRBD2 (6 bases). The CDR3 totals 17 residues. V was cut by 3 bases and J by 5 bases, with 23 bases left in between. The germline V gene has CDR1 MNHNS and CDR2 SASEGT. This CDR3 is CASSDLGSGVRVNEQYF. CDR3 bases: TGTGCCAGCAGTGACCTCGGGTCGGGGGTCAGGGTAAACGAGCAGTACTTC.

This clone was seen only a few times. CDR3 coding DNA: TGTGCCAGCAGCTTGGAGCGGAGTGAAGAGACCCAGTACTTC. It specifies CASSLERSEETQYF. The V and J genes are TRBV5-4 and TRBJ2-5; D may be TRBD2 (5 bases). CDR3 size: 14 residues. Germline loops: CDR1 SGHNT, CDR2 YYREEE (reference sequence). V lost 0 bases and J lost 3, with 9 bases in between.

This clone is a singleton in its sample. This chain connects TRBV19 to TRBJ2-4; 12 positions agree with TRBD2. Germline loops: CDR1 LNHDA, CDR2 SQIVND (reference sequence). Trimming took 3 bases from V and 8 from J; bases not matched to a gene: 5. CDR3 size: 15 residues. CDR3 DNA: TGTGCCAGTAGTATGCTCCTAGCGGGGGGGTACATTCAGTACTTC. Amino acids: CASSMLLAGGYIQYF.

Written as DNA, the CDR3 is TGCAGCGTTGAACTCCAGCGGGGGAAGTACAATGAGCAGTTCTTC. This codes for CSVELQRGKYNEQFF. The rearrangement joins TRBV29-1 to TRBJ2-1; TRBD2 matches 8 bases. The CDR3 runs to 15 residues. After removal of 2 bases from V and 4 bases from J, the junction contained 7 bases not matched to a gene. CDR1 is SQVTM, CDR2 ANQGSEA, per germline.

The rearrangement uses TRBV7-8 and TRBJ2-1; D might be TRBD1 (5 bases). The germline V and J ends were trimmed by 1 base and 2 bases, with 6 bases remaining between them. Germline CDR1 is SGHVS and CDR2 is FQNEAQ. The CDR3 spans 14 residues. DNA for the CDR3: TGTGCCAGCAGCTTAGAGACAGCCTACAATGAGCAGTTCTTC. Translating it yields CASSLETAYNEQFF.

CDR3 sequence (DNA): TGCGCCAGCAGCTTGGAAGGGGACTATGGCTACACCTTC. It yields the protein CASSLEGDYGYTF. This chain uses TRBV5-1 with TRBJ1-2; weak D call: TRBD1 (5 bases). V was cut by 0 bases and J by 3 bases, with 6 bases left in between. The CDR3 loop spans 13 amino acids. CDR1 is SGHRS and CDR2 is YFSETQ in the germline V gene.

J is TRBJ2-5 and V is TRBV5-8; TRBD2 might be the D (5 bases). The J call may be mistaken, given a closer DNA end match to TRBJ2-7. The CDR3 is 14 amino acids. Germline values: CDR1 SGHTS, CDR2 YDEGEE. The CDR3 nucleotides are TGTGCCAGCAGCTTGGGCGGGTTCTCCTACGAGCAGTACTTC. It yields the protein CASSLGGFSYEQYF.

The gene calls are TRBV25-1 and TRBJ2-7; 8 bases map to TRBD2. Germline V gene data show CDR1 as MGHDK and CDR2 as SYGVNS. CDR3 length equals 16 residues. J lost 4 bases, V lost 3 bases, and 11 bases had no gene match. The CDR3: CASSEGGETGGYEQYF. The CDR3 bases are TGTGCCAGCAGTGAGGGGGGGGAGACGGGAGGGTACGAGCAGTACTTC.

The CDR3 sequence is CSEGQINEQFF. CDR3 bases: TGCAGTGAGGGGCAAATCAATGAGCAGTTCTTC. The rearrangement uses TRBV20-1 and TRBJ2-1; tentatively, D is TRBD1 (5 bases). V gave up 7 bases and J gave up 6 bases, with 10 bases separating them. Looked up from germline, CDR1 is DFQATT and CDR2 is SNEGSKA (reference sequence). This CDR3 is built from 11 residues.

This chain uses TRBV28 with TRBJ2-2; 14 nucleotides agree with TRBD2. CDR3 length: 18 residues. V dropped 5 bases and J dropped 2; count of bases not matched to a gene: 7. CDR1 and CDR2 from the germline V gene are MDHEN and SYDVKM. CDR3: CASSALGLAGANTGELFF. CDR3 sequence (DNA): TGTGCCAGCAGTGCCTTGGGACTAGCGGGGGCCAACACCGGGGAGCTGTTTTTT.

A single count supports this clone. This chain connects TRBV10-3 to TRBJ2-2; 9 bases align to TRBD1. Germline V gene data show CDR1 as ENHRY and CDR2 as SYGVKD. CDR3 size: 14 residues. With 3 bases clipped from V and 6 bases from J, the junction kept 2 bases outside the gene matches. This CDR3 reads CAISEQGAAGELFF. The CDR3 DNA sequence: TGTGCCATCAGTGAACAGGGGGCCGCCGGGGAGCTGTTTTTT.

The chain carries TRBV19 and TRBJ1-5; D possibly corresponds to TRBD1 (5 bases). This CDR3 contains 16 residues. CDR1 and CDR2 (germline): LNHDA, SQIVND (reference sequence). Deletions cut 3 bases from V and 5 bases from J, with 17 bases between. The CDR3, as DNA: TGTGCCAGTAGTATTTGGCGGGGTCAGGGAGATCAGCCCCAGCATTTT. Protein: CASSIWRGQGDQPQHF.

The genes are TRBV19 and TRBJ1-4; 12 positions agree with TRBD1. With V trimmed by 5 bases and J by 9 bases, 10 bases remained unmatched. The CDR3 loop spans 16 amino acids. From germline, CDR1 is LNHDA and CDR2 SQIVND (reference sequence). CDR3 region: CASSPEWGQGAKKLFF. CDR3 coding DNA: TGTGCCAGTAGTCCCGAATGGGGACAGGGGGCGAAAAAACTGTTTTTT.

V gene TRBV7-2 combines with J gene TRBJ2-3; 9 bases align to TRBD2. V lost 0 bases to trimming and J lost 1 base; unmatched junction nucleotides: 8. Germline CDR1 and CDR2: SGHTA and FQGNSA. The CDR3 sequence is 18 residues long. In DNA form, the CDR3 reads TGTGCCAGCAGCTTAGCCAGCGGGGGGAGCCTGCGCACAGATACGCAGTATTTT. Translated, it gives CASSLASGGSLRTDTQYF.

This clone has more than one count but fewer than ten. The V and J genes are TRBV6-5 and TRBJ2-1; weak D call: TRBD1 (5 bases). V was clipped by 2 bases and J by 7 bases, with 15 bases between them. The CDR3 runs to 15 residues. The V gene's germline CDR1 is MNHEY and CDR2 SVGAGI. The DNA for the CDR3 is TGTGCCAGCAGTTACGGACACGTTGCTTCTAATGAGCAGTTCTTC. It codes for CASSYGHVASNEQFF.

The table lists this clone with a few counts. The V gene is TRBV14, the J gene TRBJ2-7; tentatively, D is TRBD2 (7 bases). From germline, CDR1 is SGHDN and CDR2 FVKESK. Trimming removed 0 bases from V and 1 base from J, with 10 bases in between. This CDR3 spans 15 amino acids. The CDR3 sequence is CASSQDGGRSYEQYF. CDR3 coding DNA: TGTGCCAGCAGCCAAGACGGGGGGCGATCCTACGAGCAGTACTTC.

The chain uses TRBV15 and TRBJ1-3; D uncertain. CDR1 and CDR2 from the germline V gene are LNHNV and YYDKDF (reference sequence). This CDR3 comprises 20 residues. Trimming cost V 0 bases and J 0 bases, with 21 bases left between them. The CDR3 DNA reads TGTGCCACCAGCAGAGATCGACTAGGATATGACCGAGACTCTGGAAACACCATATATTTT. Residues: CATSRDRLGYDRDSGNTIYF.

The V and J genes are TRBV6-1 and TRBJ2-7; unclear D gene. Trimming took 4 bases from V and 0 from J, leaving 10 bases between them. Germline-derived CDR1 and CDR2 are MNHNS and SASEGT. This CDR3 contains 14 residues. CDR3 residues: CASSARDSSYEQYF. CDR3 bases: TGTGCCAGCAGTGCACGAGATAGCTCCTACGAGCAGTACTTC.

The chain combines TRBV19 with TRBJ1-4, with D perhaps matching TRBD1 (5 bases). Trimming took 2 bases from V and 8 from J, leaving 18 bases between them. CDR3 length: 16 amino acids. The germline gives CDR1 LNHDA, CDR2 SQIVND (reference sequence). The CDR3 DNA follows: TGTGCCAGTAGTATAACCCATCTAGGGGATTACGAAAAACTGTTTTTT. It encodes CASSITHLGDYEKLFF.

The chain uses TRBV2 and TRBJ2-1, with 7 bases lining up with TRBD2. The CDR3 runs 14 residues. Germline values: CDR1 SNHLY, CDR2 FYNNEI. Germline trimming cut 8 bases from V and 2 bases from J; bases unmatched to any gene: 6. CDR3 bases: TGTGCCAGCTGTCGGGAGGCGGCCTACAATGAGCAGTTCTTC. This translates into CASCREAAYNEQFF.

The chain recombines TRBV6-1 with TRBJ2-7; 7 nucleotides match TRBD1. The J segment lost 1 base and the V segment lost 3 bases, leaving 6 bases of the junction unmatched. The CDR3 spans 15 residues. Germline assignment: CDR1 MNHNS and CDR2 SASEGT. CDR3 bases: TGTGCCAGCAGTGATACCCAGGGGGTTTCCTACGAGCAGTACTTC. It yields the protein CASSDTQGVSYEQYF.

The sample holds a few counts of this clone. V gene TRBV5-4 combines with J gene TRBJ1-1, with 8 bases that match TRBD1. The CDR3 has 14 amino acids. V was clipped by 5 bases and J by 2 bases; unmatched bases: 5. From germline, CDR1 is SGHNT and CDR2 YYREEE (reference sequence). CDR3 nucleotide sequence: TGTGCCAGCAGTTATGGACAGGGTAACACTGAAGCTTTCTTT. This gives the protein CASSYGQGNTEAFF.

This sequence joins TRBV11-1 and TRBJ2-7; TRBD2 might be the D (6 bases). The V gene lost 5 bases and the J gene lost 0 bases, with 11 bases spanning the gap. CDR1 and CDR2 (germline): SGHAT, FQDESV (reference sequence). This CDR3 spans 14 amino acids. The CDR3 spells CASSPGTFSYEQYF. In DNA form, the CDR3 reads TGTGCCAGCAGCCCCGGGACTTTCTCCTACGAGCAGTACTTC. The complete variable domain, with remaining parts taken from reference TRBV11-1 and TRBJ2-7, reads EAEVAQSPRYKITEKSQAVAFWCDPISGHATLYWYRQILGQGPELLVQFQDESVVDDSQLPKDRFSAERLKGVDSTLKIQPAELGDSAMYLCASSPGTFSYEQYFGPGTRLTVT.

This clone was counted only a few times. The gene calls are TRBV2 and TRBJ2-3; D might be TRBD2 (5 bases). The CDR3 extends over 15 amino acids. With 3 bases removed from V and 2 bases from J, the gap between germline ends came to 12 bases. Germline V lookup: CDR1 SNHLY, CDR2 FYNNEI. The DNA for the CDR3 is TGTGCCAGCAGTGATCGGGGTCATCTCACAGATACGCAGTATTTT. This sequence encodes CASSDRGHLTDTQYF.